This T cell receptor (beta chain) was obtained from a study of blood T cell repertoires in COVID-19. Background on the study: The origin of the acute and convalescent COVID-19 samples was the United States, Italy and Spain. PBMCs, B-cell-depleted T cells, or T cells were the source of the cDNA or gDNA that made up the material.

Authors' analysis steps: From reference gene primer amplification, estimates of nucleated cell counts were derived. The table came from immunoSEQ multiplex PCR; TCRdb's copy has only in-frame clones and leaves some out. V and J calls plus clone size are reproduced from that table; the DNA served to infer D and trimming. The profile shows around 42,000 clones, about 85% of them singletons. The V segment lost 5 bases and the J segment 3 bases; nucleotides outside the gene matches: 7. The length of the CDR3 is 15 residues. Germline V CDR1 and CDR2: MNHEY, SVGAGI. The sequence was obtained from a human donor in a cohort sampled during active COVID-19. Source material: peripheral blood. The chain links TRBV6-5 to TRBJ2-5; 9 bases line up with TRBD2. The CDR3 coding sequence is TGTGCCAGCAGTCGAAGAGGCGGGGGGGAAGAGACCCAGTACTTC. Amino acid sequence: CASSRRGGGEETQYF.